The subject of this entry is one TCR beta chain. Data came from immunoSEQ multiplex PCR; TCRdb stores just in-frame clones and leaves some out. The sample lists 200,000 to 250,000 clones, 70% to 90% seen once, with around 3% in the top ten. The data were obtained in a study of blood T cell repertoires in COVID-19. The overall study: Sources were T cells, B-cell-depleted T cells, or PBMCs; the material itself was cDNA or gDNA.

The CDR3 totals 13 residues. Looked up from germline, CDR1 is SGHDT and CDR2 is YYEEEE. With 2 bases removed from V and 0 bases from J, the gap between germline ends came to 6 bases. The sequenced sample was peripheral blood. This chain links TRBV5-6 with TRBJ2-7; D is unclear. This clonotype was sampled from a man in his 60s with acute or convalescent COVID-19. The CDR3 is CASSLAHSYEQYF. The CDR3 bases are TGTGCCAGCAGCTTAGCCCACTCCTACGAGCAGTACTTC. The full variable domain, rest sourced from reference TRBV5-6 and TRBJ2-7, is DAGVTQSPTHLIKTRGQQVTLRCSPKSGHDTVSWYQQALGQGPQFIFQYYEEEERQRGNFPDRFSGHQFPNYSSELNVNALLLGDSALYLCASSLAHSYEQYFGPGTRLTVT.